In this sample, the clone carrying this T cell receptor beta chain turned up a few times. Its matching antigen is unknown. These data come from a study of T cells after yellow fever vaccination. Study-level results: Most clones from primary vaccination were detected again post-booster (around 95% CD4, about 85% CD8).

Production of TCR cDNA was by 5'RACE template switching, which also added a universal primer site and UMIs. TCRdb redid the calling of the 5' RACE reads with MiXCR, one entry per CDR3 protein. The sample consists of approximately 350,000 distinct CDR3 sequences, around a tenth of them appearing once. Trimming took 6 bases from V and 10 from J; bases not matched to a gene: 11. The CDR3 totals 15 residues. Germline V gives CDR1 SEHNR, CDR2 FQNEAQ (reference sequence). V usage is TRBV7-9 and J usage is TRBJ2-1, with 11 bases that match TRBD2. Sample: PBMCs, taken on the day of the first yellow fever vaccination. This sequence originates from a man between 18 and 35 years old who received the YFV17D yellow fever vaccine. CDR3 residues: CASSSGTSGLMEQFF. The CDR3 DNA follows: TGTGCCAGCAGTTCCGGGACTAGCGGCCTCATGGAGCAGTTCTTC.